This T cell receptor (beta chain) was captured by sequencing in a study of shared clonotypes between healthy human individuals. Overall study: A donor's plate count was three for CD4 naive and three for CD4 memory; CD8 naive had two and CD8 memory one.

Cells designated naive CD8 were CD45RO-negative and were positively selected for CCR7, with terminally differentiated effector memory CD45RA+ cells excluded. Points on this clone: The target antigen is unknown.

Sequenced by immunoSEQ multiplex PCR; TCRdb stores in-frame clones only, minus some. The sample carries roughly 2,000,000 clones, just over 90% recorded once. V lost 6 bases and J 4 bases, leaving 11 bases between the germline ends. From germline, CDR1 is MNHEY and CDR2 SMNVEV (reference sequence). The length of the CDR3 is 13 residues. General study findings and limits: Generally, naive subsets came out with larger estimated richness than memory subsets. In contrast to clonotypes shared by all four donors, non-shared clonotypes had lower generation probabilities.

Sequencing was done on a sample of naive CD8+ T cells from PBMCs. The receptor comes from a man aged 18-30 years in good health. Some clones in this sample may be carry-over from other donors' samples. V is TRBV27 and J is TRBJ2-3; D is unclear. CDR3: CASRSRLPDTQYF. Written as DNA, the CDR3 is TGTGCCAGCAGATCCCGATTACCAGATACGCAGTATTTT.